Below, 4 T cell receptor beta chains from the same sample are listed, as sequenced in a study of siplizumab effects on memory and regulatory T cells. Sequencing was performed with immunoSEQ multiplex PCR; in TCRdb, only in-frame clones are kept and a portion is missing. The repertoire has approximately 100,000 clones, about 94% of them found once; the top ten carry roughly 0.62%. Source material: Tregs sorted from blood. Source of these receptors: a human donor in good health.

CDR3 in amino acids: CASSFIARGRLFF. CDR3 nucleotide sequence: TGTGCCAGCAGCTTTATAGCCCGGGGACGACTGTTTTTT. The chain is built from TRBV11-2 and TRBJ1-4; D is perhaps TRBD1 (5 bases). CDR1 is SGHAT and CDR2 is FQNNGV in the germline V gene. Deletions cut 3 bases from V and 13 bases from J, with 15 bases between. The CDR3 sequence is 13 residues long.

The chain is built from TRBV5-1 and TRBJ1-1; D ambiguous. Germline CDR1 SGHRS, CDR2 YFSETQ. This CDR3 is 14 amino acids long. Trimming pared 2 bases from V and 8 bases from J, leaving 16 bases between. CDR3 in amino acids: CASSLKTAHPEAFF. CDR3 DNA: TGCGCCAGCAGCTTAAAAACGGCCCACCCGGAAGCTTTCTTT.

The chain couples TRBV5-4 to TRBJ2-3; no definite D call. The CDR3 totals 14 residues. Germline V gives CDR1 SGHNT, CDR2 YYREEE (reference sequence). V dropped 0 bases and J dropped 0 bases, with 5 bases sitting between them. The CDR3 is CASSLVSSTDTQYF. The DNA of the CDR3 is TGTGCCAGCAGCTTGGTCAGCAGCACAGATACGCAGTATTTT.

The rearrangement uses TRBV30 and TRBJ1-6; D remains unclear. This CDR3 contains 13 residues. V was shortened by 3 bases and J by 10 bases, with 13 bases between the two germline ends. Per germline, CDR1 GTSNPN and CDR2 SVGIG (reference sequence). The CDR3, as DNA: TGTGCCTGGAGGTTTTTAACAGACTCACCCCTCCACTTT. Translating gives CAWRFLTDSPLHF. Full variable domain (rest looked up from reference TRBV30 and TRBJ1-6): SQTIHQWPATLVQPVGSPLSLECTVEGTSNPNLYWYRQAAGRGLQLLFYSVGIGQISSEVPQNLSASRPQDRQFILSSKKLLLSDSGFYLCAWRFLTDSPLHFGNGTRLTVT.